The present T cell receptor (beta chain) was sequenced within a study of blood T cell repertoires in COVID-19 (dated by TCRdb to the early 2020s). For context, the study as a whole: The collaborator samples originated in the United States, Italy and Spain and spanned the acute and convalescent phases of COVID-19. Subjects who had been exposed to COVID-19, were actively infected with it, or had recovered from it provided the deeply sampled blood TCRbeta repertoires that made up the dataset. A freely available public database, intended as a resource for researchers studying the immune response to SARS-CoV-2, is where the repertoires were released. Samples were obtained from the ongoing ImmuneRACE study (first 160 participants) and from 1,254 subjects provided by 6 global collaborators. Sample metadata almost always included a de-identified subject ID, COVID-19 status, age in years and sex. The material from the prospective study consisted of cDNA or gDNA derived from T cells, B-cell-depleted T cells, or PBMCs. Where available, HLA class I and class II types were obtained from metadata supplied by the sample provider rather than from assay-based typing.

A second Seattle source provided samples from volunteer blood donors who had recovered from COVID-19. Collaborating institutions collected whole blood in K2EDTA tubes following their own protocols. For TCRbeta analysis, collaborators shipped samples in one of three forms: frozen whole blood, isolated PBMCs, or DNA extracted from either of those sample types. To note about this clone: Its antigen has not been determined. Within one base of it there is no much larger clone, and no base qualities were kept.

The immunoSEQ Assay, a bias-controlled multiplex PCR, was used to amplify TCRbeta CDR3 regions from genomic DNA. Concerning the study's data processing: The number of nucleated cells in each sample was estimated from the amplification of reference gene primers within the assay. To quantify the absolute abundance of each unique TCRbeta CDR3 rearrangement, sequence reads were collapsed and filtered. For each sample, productive Simpson clonality was calculated by taking the square root of Simpson's diversity index across productive rearrangements. This immuneACCESS table, as held by TCRdb, lists in-frame sequences with V and J called but not all clones. Of the missing ones, under half trace to an unresolved V gene in checked studies; the others have no known cause. V, J and clone size are those of that table, while D and trimming were read from the DNA. For this sample the table gives about 170,000 clones, of which about 83% were detected only once. The ten largest clones represent around 19% of the sample.

Relative to germline, V is missing 6 bases and J is missing 5 bases, with 2 bases of the junction outside any gene match. The CDR1 and CDR2 encoded by the germline V gene are MNHEY and SVGAGI. From the cysteine through the phenylalanine, the CDR3 covers 13 amino acids. Only CDR3 DNA remains: 39 bases, in frame from the first base. Paper-wide results and their limitations: The amount of clinical and demographic metadata varied by source and participant and was provided uncurated.

The chain uses TRBV6-5 and TRBJ1-5; TRBD1 aligns with 9 central bases. The specimen was peripheral blood. The sequence was obtained from a woman in her 70s who had recovered from COVID-19. The DNA sequence reads TGTGCCAGCAGAAGACAGGGGGATCAGCCCCAGCATTTT. This sequence encodes CASRRQGDQPQHF.